This TCR beta chain was sequenced for a study of T cell changes during pregnancy in multiple sclerosis. Measured with immunoSEQ multiplex PCR; TCRdb has only the in-frame clones, and not every one. The sample lists roughly 93,000 clones; about 90% were seen once. The CDR3 runs 14 residues. V gave up 5 bases and J gave up 5 bases, with 13 bases separating them. The germline CDR1 and CDR2 sequences are MNHEY and SVGAGI. The genes are TRBV6-5 and TRBJ2-1; D possibly corresponds to TRBD1 (6 bases). The source material was peripheral blood, sampled after pregnancy. The sequence was obtained from a female donor in good health, enrolled as a control in a pregnancy study. The CDR3 sequence is CASSALGADNEQFF. The DNA of the CDR3 is TGTGCCAGCAGTGCTTTGGGGGCTGACAATGAGCAGTTCTTC.